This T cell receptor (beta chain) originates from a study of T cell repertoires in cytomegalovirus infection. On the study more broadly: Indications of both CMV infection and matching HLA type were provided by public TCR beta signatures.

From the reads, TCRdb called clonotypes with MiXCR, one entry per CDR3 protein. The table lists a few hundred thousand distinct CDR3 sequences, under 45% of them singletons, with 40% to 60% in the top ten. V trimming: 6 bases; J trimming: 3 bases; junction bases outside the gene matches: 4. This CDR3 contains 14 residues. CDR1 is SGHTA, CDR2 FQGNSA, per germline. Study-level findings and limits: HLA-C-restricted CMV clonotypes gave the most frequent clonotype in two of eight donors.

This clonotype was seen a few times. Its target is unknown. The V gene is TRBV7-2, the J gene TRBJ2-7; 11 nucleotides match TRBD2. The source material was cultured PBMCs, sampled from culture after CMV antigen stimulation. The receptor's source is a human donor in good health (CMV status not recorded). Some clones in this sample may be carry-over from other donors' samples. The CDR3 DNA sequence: TGTGCCAGCAGATCCGGGACTAGCGGCTACGAGCAGTACTTC. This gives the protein CASRSGTSGYEQYF.